The 27 T cell receptor beta chains presented below share a single source sample, sequenced in a study of T-cell reconstitution after alpha-beta-depleted transplantation in children. Preparation of the TCRbeta library involved a method that used unique molecular identifiers. Via MiXCR, TCRdb re-called the PCR reads, giving one row per CDR3 protein. The top ten clones hold 2.5% to 4% of a sample with about 540,000 distinct CDR3 sequences, around 16% of them seen once. Sample: PBMCs from the stem cell graft donor, taken from the stem cell graft. Receptor source: a human donor who donated a stem cell graft to a child with acute lymphoblastic leukemia.

The chain carries TRBV30 and TRBJ2-2, with TRBD2 as a possible D gene (5 bases). Trimming removed 2 bases at V and 7 bases at J, with 14 bases between. This CDR3 is 14 amino acids long. Germline V lookup: CDR1 GTSNPN, CDR2 SVGIG (reference sequence). The CDR3 loop reads CAWSPRGLGGELFF. As DNA, the CDR3 is TGTGCCTGGAGTCCCCGCGGGCTAGGCGGGGAGCTGTTTTTT.

The gene calls are TRBV11-2 and TRBJ2-1; D not resolved. This CDR3 has 14 residues. The V and J ends lost 3 bases and 5 bases respectively, with 11 bases between them. Germline V gene data show CDR1 as SGHAT and CDR2 as FQNNGV. CDR3 sequence reads: CASSFRDYDNEQFF. The CDR3 nucleotides are TGTGCCAGCAGCTTTCGAGATTACGACAATGAGCAGTTCTTC.

V is TRBV6-2 or TRBV6-3 and J is TRBJ1-5, with D perhaps TRBD1 (5 bases). The CDR3 is made up of 16 amino acids. The ends were cut back, 7 bases at V and 7 bases at J, with 23 bases in the middle. The germline V gene encodes CDR1 MNHEY and CDR2 SVGEGT. The CDR3: CASTNPGTLERQPQHF. CDR3 coding DNA: TGTGCCAGCACAAACCCCGGGACTCTGGAAAGACAGCCCCAGCATTTT.

This clonotype was recorded at least ten times. CDR3 bases: TGTGCCATCAGTGACACCGGGACAGGGAACGAGCAGTACTTC. It encodes CAISDTGTGNEQYF. The genes are TRBV10-3 and TRBJ2-7; 9 bases agree with TRBD1. This CDR3 spans 14 amino acids. V shed 3 bases and J 5 bases; nucleotides not matched to a gene: 5. Germline CDR1 is ENHRY and CDR2 is SYGVKD.

Only a few counts were recorded for this clonotype. The J gene is TRBJ2-3, the V gene TRBV12-3 or TRBV12-4; the D is unclear. The CDR3 consists of 13 residues. Trimming removed 1 base at V and 5 bases at J, with 7 bases between. CDR3 in DNA: TGTGCCAGCAGTTTAGGCGTTATAGATACGCAGTATTTT. Translated, it gives CASSLGVIDTQYF.

This rearrangement joins TRBV16 to TRBJ1-5; no firm D call. This CDR3 region has 16 residues. CDR1 and CDR2 (germline): KGHSY, FQNENV. V was shortened by 0 bases and J by 2 bases, with 11 bases between the two germline ends. The CDR3 sequence: CASSQSVVFGNQPQHF. CDR3 sequence (DNA): TGTGCCAGCAGCCAATCAGTAGTGTTTGGCAATCAGCCCCAGCATTTT.

This clonotype has a handful of counts. The chain has TRBV15 and TRBJ2-7, with D uncertain. Germline CDR1 and CDR2: LNHNV and YYDKDF (reference sequence). V was cut by 0 bases and J by 7 bases, with 16 bases left in between. The CDR3 length is 15 residues. The CDR3 nucleotides read TGTGCCACCAGCAGAGATCGGCCTAGTCGTAGGGAGCAGTACTTC. Protein: CATSRDRPSRREQYF.

The V gene is TRBV10-3, the J gene TRBJ2-7; 12 bases agree with TRBD2. Germline assignment: CDR1 ENHRY and CDR2 SYGVKD. The CDR3 consists of 14 residues. The trim removed 3 bases at V and 7 bases at J, leaving 4 bases unmatched. This chain's CDR3 is CAISDGLAGGEQYF. The CDR3 region has the DNA TGTGCCATCAGTGATGGGCTAGCGGGAGGGGAGCAGTACTTC.

The chain carries TRBV5-1 and TRBJ2-1, with unresolved D. This CDR3 has 14 residues. CDR1 SGHRS and CDR2 YFSETQ come from the germline V gene. Trimming pared 4 bases from V and 5 bases from J, leaving 13 bases between. CDR3 coding DNA: TGCGCCAGCAGCCCTGGTGACGGAAACAATGAGCAGTTCTTC. Protein sequence: CASSPGDGNNEQFF.

This clonotype was found a few times. This chain links TRBV6-5 with TRBJ2-7, with D perhaps TRBD1 (6 bases). CDR1 and CDR2 (germline): MNHEY, SVGAGI. V lost 4 bases and J lost 4, with 14 bases in between. The CDR3 consists of 14 residues. For the CDR3, the DNA is TGTGCCAGCAGTTTAGGGGGACGGCTATACGAGCAGTACTTC. Translation: CASSLGGRLYEQYF.

This chain links TRBV10-2 with TRBJ2-5, with 16 bases lining up with TRBD2. The V gene end was trimmed by 0 bases and the J gene end by 5 bases; junction bases not matched to a gene: 9. The CDR3 consists of 19 residues. Germline V gives CDR1 WSHSY, CDR2 SAAADI. CDR3 sequence reads: CASSESTLGLAGGKETQYF. The DNA for the CDR3 is TGCGCCAGCAGTGAGTCGACTCTGGGACTAGCGGGAGGGAAGGAGACCCAGTACTTC.

A few counts support this clonotype. The chain combines TRBV2 with TRBJ2-3; TRBD2 might be the D (5 bases). The CDR3 has 16 residues. The V gene lost 6 bases and the J gene lost 2 bases, with 18 bases spanning the gap. In germline, CDR1 is SNHLY, CDR2 FYNNEI. The CDR3 protein is CASRTLLAEVTDTQYF. In DNA form, the CDR3 reads TGTGCCAGCAGGACCCTCCTAGCCGAAGTCACAGATACGCAGTATTTT.

This clonotype was picked up a small number of times. The CDR3 sequence is CASSQTKISGANVLTF. The DNA of the CDR3 is TGTGCCAGCAGCCAGACCAAGATTTCTGGGGCCAACGTCCTGACTTTC. The chain is built from TRBV3-1 and TRBJ2-6; no clear D. The CDR3 is 16 residues long. Germline V lookup: CDR1 LGHDT, CDR2 YNNKEL (reference sequence). V was cut by 3 bases and J by 1 base, with 10 bases left in between.

This sequence joins TRBV7-9 and TRBJ2-1, with D perhaps TRBD2 (6 bases). This CDR3 comprises 12 residues. Germline CDR1 reads SEHNR; CDR2 reads FQNEAQ (reference sequence). Trimming stripped 8 bases from V and 1 base from J, with 6 bases between. The CDR3 here is CASRGSYNEQFF. CDR3 DNA sequence: TGTGCCAGCCGGGGGTCCTACAATGAGCAGTTCTTC. The variable domain in full, completed from reference TRBV7-9 and TRBJ2-1, reads DTGVSQNPRHKITKRGQNVTFRCDPISEHNRLYWYRQTLGQGPEFLTYFQNEAQLEKSRLLSDRFSAERPKGSFSTLEIQRTEQGDSAMYLCASRGSYNEQFFGPGTRLTVL.

The V call is TRBV29-1, the J call TRBJ2-1, with unresolved D. The CDR3 has 11 amino acids. Trimming shortened V by 3 bases and J by 6 bases, and 6 bases separated the two germline ends. Germline CDR1 and CDR2: SQVTM and ANQGSEA. The chain's CDR3 is CSVDRSNEQFF. DNA for the CDR3: TGCAGCGTTGATCGTAGCAATGAGCAGTTCTTC.

The chain combines TRBV5-1 with TRBJ1-5, with a tentative D call TRBD1 (6 bases). The germline V and J ends were trimmed by 4 bases and 0 bases, with 17 bases remaining between them. Germline CDR1 and CDR2: SGHRS and YFSETQ. This CDR3 has 17 amino acids. The DNA of the CDR3 is TGCGCCAGCAGCATTCGGGACACCGAATATAGCAATCAGCCCCAGCATTTT. It translates to CASSIRDTEYSNQPQHF.

This clonotype has just a few counts. This chain joins TRBV5-1 and TRBJ2-7; 7 nucleotides agree with TRBD1. Germline values: CDR1 SGHRS, CDR2 YFSETQ. After removal of 0 bases from V and 9 bases from J, the junction contained 12 bases not matched to a gene. CDR3 length equals 15 residues. The CDR3 sequence: CASSLEDRLGDRQYF. CDR3 DNA sequence: TGCGCCAGCAGCTTGGAGGACAGGCTGGGAGACAGGCAGTACTTC.

This clonotype occurred a few times. The genes are TRBV27 and TRBJ2-7, with 7 bases that match TRBD1. V shed 8 bases and J 4 bases; nucleotides not matched to a gene: 8. There are 13 residues in the CDR3. Looked up from germline, CDR1 is MNHEY and CDR2 is SMNVEV (reference sequence). The CDR3 is CASQQGMGYEQYF. CDR3 coding DNA: TGTGCCAGCCAACAGGGGATGGGGTACGAGCAGTACTTC.

V and J are TRBV5-1 and TRBJ1-2; D perhaps matches TRBD1 (6 bases). The CDR3 extends over 13 amino acids. CDR1 and CDR2 (germline): SGHRS, YFSETQ. V lost 4 bases to trimming and J lost 7 bases, with 14 bases between them. DNA of the CDR3: TGCGCCAGCAGCCTCCCAACAGGGTTTGGCTACACCTTC. This sequence encodes CASSLPTGFGYTF.

The chain has TRBV10-3 and TRBJ1-1; D call uncertain. V lost 0 bases, J lost 0 bases, and 5 bases lay in between. Germline values: CDR1 ENHRY, CDR2 SYGVKD. The CDR3 is 14 residues long. DNA of the CDR3: TGTGCCATCAGTGAGTCACAGATGAACACTGAAGCTTTCTTT. The encoded protein is CAISESQMNTEAFF.

This clonotype has more than one count but fewer than ten. J is TRBJ1-6 and V is TRBV12-3 or TRBV12-4; D is uncertain. CDR3 length equals 12 residues. V lost 5 bases, J lost 7 bases, and 6 bases lay in between. Written as DNA, the CDR3 is TGTGCCAGCAGTACTAGGAATTCACCCCTCCACTTT. This translates into CASSTRNSPLHF.

This clonotype was seen more than once but under ten times. The genes are TRBV27 and TRBJ1-4; 7 nucleotides match TRBD1. This CDR3 contains 16 residues. The germline V gene has CDR1 MNHEY and CDR2 SMNVEV (reference sequence). V dropped 4 bases and J dropped 8; count of bases not matched to a gene: 13. CDR3 in amino acids: CASSSTLDRAGEKLFF. The CDR3 DNA reads as TGTGCCAGCAGTTCGACACTCGACAGGGCGGGGGAAAAACTGTTTTTT. The whole variable domain, filled in from reference TRBV27 and TRBJ1-4, reads EAQVTQNPRYLITVTGKKLTVTCSQNMNHEYMSWYRQDPGLGLRQIYYSMNVEVTDKGDVPEGYKVSRKEKRNFPLILESPSPNQTSLYFCASSSTLDRAGEKLFFGSGTQLSVL.

The rearrangement links TRBV3-1 to TRBJ2-3; TRBD2 matches at 8 bases. The germline V gene has CDR1 LGHDT and CDR2 YNNKEL (reference sequence). Losses at the gene ends were 4 bases for V and 2 bases for J; bases not matched to a gene: 5. The CDR3 is made up of 15 amino acids. The CDR3 region is CASSLGLGITDTQYF. DNA for the CDR3: TGTGCCAGCAGCCTGGGACTAGGGATCACAGATACGCAGTATTTT.

J is TRBJ2-3 and V is TRBV27; no definite D call. Germline-derived CDR1 and CDR2 are MNHEY and SMNVEV (reference sequence). With 2 bases removed from V and 2 bases from J, the gap between germline ends came to 17 bases. The CDR3 is 17 residues long. CDR3 nucleotide sequence: TGTGCCAGCAGTTTAAGACCGGGCCCGGTTGCCACAGATACGCAGTATTTT. Protein: CASSLRPGPVATDTQYF.

This clonotype has a handful of counts. The genes are TRBV2 and TRBJ1-5; 8 bases map to TRBD1. The V segment lost 5 bases and the J segment 4 bases; nucleotides outside the gene matches: 7. The CDR3 runs 15 residues. Looked up from germline, CDR1 is SNHLY and CDR2 is FYNNEI. The CDR3 is CASSLDRAENQPQHF. The CDR3 nucleotides read TGTGCCAGCAGTCTGGACAGGGCGGAGAATCAGCCCCAGCATTTT.

This clonotype has only a few counts. This chain links TRBV3-1 with TRBJ2-2; 8 bases line up with TRBD2. V lost 6 bases to trimming and J lost 0 bases; unmatched junction nucleotides: 6. The CDR3 is made up of 16 amino acids. Germline-derived CDR1 and CDR2 are LGHDT and YNNKEL (reference sequence). This CDR3 reads CASSLVGRANTGELFF. The CDR3 DNA reads TGTGCCAGCAGTCTAGTCGGGAGGGCGAACACCGGGGAGCTGTTTTTT. The whole variable domain, remainder taken from reference TRBV3-1 and TRBJ2-2, is DTAVSQTPKYLVTQMGNDKSIKCEQNLGHDTMYWYKQDSKKFLKIMFSYNNKELIINETVPNRFSPKSPDKAHLNLHINSLELGDSAVYFCASSLVGRANTGELFFGEGSRLTVL.

The V and J genes are TRBV7-2 and TRBJ1-6, with D tentatively TRBD1 (5 bases). The V gene's germline CDR1 is SGHTA and CDR2 FQGNSA. Trimming pared 5 bases from V and 5 bases from J, leaving 16 bases between. The CDR3 length is 16 residues. This CDR3 reads CASSVSWGSNNSPLHF. In nucleotides, the CDR3 is TGTGCCAGCAGCGTTTCGTGGGGCTCAAATAATTCACCCCTCCACTTT.